This TCR beta chain emerged from a study of beta chain features in type 1 diabetes. Study-level points and caveats: Resolution of whether HLA type affects TCRB rearrangement was not achieved here. Among patients with Type 1 diabetes, TCRB CDR3s were moderately but significantly shorter in every one of the four CD4+ subsets.

Investigators reverse transcribed all isolated RNA, so they sequenced expressed TCRB transcripts. The protocol was immunoSEQ multiplex PCR, while the TCRdb copy is restricted to in-frame clones and leaves out a portion. Among about 320,000 clones listed, 12% to 15% were seen once. Central memory, naive, regulatory and stem cell-like memory CD4+ cells were sorted by CD45RO/CCR7/CD25/CD127/CD95/CD27. The CDR3 covers 15 residues. V shed 4 bases, J shed 4 bases, and the junction held 8 bases outside the gene matches. Germline V gives CDR1 SGHNT, CDR2 YYREEE (reference sequence). This clone was seen only a few times. Its matching antigen is unknown.

The clonotype originates from a man between 25 and 39 years old in good health. Sequencing was done on a sample of central memory CD4+ T cells from blood. The chain joins TRBV5-4 to TRBJ2-4; 7 bases match TRBD1. The CDR3 DNA follows: TGTGCCAGCAGCACCGGGACAGATCTTAAAAACATTCAGTACTTC. Amino acids: CASSTGTDLKNIQYF.